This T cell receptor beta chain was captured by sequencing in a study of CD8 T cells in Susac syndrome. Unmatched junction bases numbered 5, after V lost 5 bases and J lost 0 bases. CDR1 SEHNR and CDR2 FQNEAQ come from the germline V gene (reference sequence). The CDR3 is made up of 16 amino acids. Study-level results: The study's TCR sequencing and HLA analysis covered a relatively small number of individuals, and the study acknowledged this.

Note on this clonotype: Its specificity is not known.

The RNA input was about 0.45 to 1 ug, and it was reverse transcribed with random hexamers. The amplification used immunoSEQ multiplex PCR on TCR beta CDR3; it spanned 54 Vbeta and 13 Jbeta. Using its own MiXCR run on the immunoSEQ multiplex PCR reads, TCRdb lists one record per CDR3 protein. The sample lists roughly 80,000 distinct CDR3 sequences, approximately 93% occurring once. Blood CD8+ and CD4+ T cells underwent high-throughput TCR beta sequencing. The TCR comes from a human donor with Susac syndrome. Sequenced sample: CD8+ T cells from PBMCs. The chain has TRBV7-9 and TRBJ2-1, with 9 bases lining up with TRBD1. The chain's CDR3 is CASSPLGQGSYNEQFF. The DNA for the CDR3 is TGTGCCAGCAGCCCCTTGGGACAGGGCTCCTACAATGAGCAGTTCTTC.